This is a list of T cell receptor beta chains from one sample in a study of T cell changes during pregnancy in multiple sclerosis. Profiling relied on immunoSEQ multiplex PCR, and the TCRdb table lists in-frame clones only, not all of them. There are some 130,000 clones in the sample; 95% to 98% occur only once, and 0.4% to 0.5% lies in the top ten. This specimen was peripheral blood, taken after pregnancy. These receptors were obtained from a female donor with multiple sclerosis, enrolled in a pregnancy study. The CDR3 runs from the conserved cysteine through the conserved F or W. Fields, in order: CDR3 length, V gene, J gene, CDR3 protein.

cdr3_length: 13; v_call: TRBV5-1; j_call: TRBJ2-2; cdr3_aa: CASSLVHSGELFF
cdr3_length: 14; v_call: TRBV4-3; j_call: TRBJ2-1; cdr3_aa: CASSQGGLAREQFF
cdr3_length: 14; v_call: TRBV5-1; j_call: TRBJ2-1; cdr3_aa: CASSFPDPHNEQFF
cdr3_length: 11; v_call: TRBV20-1; j_call: TRBJ1-2; cdr3_aa: CSARETRGYTF
cdr3_length: 17; v_call: TRBV9; j_call: TRBJ2-6; cdr3_aa: CASSVEVALGEANVLTF
cdr3_length: 14; v_call: TRBV19; j_call: TRBJ2-1; cdr3_aa: CASSPMRAGGEQFF
cdr3_length: 13; v_call: TRBV6-6; j_call: TRBJ1-2; cdr3_aa: CASRQQGNYGYTF
cdr3_length: 13; v_call: TRBV2; j_call: TRBJ2-3; cdr3_aa: CASRRETTDTQYF
cdr3_length: 11; v_call: TRBV29-1; j_call: TRBJ1-2; cdr3_aa: CSVYRGGGYTF
cdr3_length: 21; v_call: TRBV4-2; j_call: TRBJ2-7; cdr3_aa: CASSQEGGGAHASTSFYEQYF
cdr3_length: 12; v_call: TRBV11-2; j_call: TRBJ1-2; cdr3_aa: CASSTGVSSYTF